This T cell receptor (beta chain) emerged from a study of cytomegalovirus exposure and HLA in healthy donors. The PCR contained 60 Vbeta and 13 Jbeta primers. Repertoires were generated with immunoSEQ multiplex PCR, while TCRdb's copy carries only in-frame clones and drops some. Of over 100,000 clones in the sample, around 63% are singletons; the top ten hold more than 8.5%. For this clone: Antigen: not known.

Regarding the study as a whole: In a later analysis, common viral pathogens appeared linked to several of the most significant clusters. Most CMV-associated TCR beta chains appeared HLA-restricted in a later analysis. Another analysis was done later, and it associated roughly 15,000 TCR beta sequences with HLA alleles at 0.05 false discovery rate.

Everyone who donated was a healthy bone marrow donor. The CDR3 extends over 15 amino acids. V was shortened by 0 bases and J by 4 bases, with 13 bases between the two germline ends. Germline V gene lookup returns CDR1 SGHRS and CDR2 YFSETQ. The sequenced sample consisted of PBMCs. The rearrangement links TRBV5-1 to TRBJ1-2, with TRBD1 as a possible D gene (5 bases). The sequence came from a man aged 35 to 55 in good health and CMV-seropositive. CDR3 region: CASSLGQGRGYGYTF. The CDR3 DNA follows: TGCGCCAGCAGCTTGGGTCAGGGTAGAGGCTATGGCTACACCTTC.